The 11 T cell receptor beta chains in this list originate from one sample, sequenced in a study of memory CD4+ T cells and cytomegalovirus serostatus. Single viable CD3+CD4+CD8-CD45RO+ cells were sorted as the memory CD4+ T cells. The assay was immunoSEQ multiplex PCR, and TCRdb's table has in-frame clones only and misses some. The data contain 45,000 to 60,000 clones, roughly three quarters of them singletons. The sequenced sample was memory CD4+ T cells from blood. All receptors come from an adult in good health and CMV-seronegative.

The chain couples TRBV18 to TRBJ1-1; 7 nucleotides agree with TRBD1. J lost 3 bases, V lost 0 bases, and 4 bases had no gene match. The CDR3 loop spans 15 amino acids. CDR1 is KGHSH and CDR2 is LQKENI in the germline V gene. CDR3 sequence reads: CASSPPGTAHTEAFF. The DNA for the CDR3 is TGTGCCAGCTCACCACCTGGGACAGCTCACACTGAAGCTTTCTTT.

The V call is TRBV2, the J call TRBJ2-7; possibly TRBD2 for D (5 bases). Germline lookup yields CDR1 SNHLY and CDR2 FYNNEI. The germline V and J ends were trimmed by 4 bases and 1 base, with 11 bases remaining between them. The CDR3 runs 14 residues. CDR3 DNA sequence: TGTGCCAGCAGTGGAGGGCCCCCATCCTACGAGCAGTACTTC. Its translation is CASSGGPPSYEQYF.

This clone was seen more than once but under ten times. The chain carries TRBV30 and TRBJ2-1; 7 bases match TRBD1. The CDR3 runs 12 residues. Losses at the gene ends were 8 bases for V and 4 bases for J; bases not matched to a gene: 5. Germline loops: CDR1 GTSNPN, CDR2 SVGIG (reference sequence). CDR3 in amino acids: CARSRGYNEQFF. CDR3 sequence (DNA): TGTGCCCGGTCCAGGGGGTACAATGAGCAGTTCTTC.

This chain uses TRBV6-1 with TRBJ1-1; D gene unclear. The germline V and J ends were trimmed by 4 bases and 4 bases, with 16 bases remaining between them. The CDR3 covers 15 residues. Germline V gene lookup returns CDR1 MNHNS and CDR2 SASEGT. The CDR3 is CASSVDEFLSTEAFF. CDR3 DNA: TGTGCCAGCAGTGTGGATGAGTTCTTGAGCACTGAAGCTTTCTTT.

This clone was found a few times. J is TRBJ2-5 and V is TRBV5-4; perhaps TRBD1 as D (5 bases). The V end was cut by 5 bases, the J end by 2 bases, with 13 bases between. CDR1 is SGHNT and CDR2 is YYREEE in the germline V gene (reference sequence). The CDR3 runs 14 residues. The CDR3 nucleotides are TGTGCCAGCAGACCTAAGGGGTCTCAAGAGACCCAGTACTTC. The encoded protein is CASRPKGSQETQYF.

This chain joins TRBV11-2 and TRBJ2-7; TRBD2 is a possible D gene (6 bases). Trimming removed 6 bases from V and 0 bases from J, with 18 bases in between. The germline CDR1 and CDR2 sequences are SGHAT and FQNNGV. The CDR3 runs to 16 residues. CDR3 protein: CASRHWGEKGSYEQYF. CDR3 coding DNA: TGTGCCAGCAGACATTGGGGGGAGAAGGGCTCCTACGAGCAGTACTTC.

The rearrangement uses TRBV27 and TRBJ1-5; D may be TRBD1 (5 bases). The CDR3 runs to 16 residues. Deletions cut 6 bases from V and 0 bases from J, with 15 bases between. Germline CDR1 reads MNHEY; CDR2 reads SMNVEV (reference sequence). The CDR3 loop reads CASSPGRHYSNQPQHF. The CDR3 coding sequence is TGTGCCAGCAGCCCAGGGAGACATTATAGCAATCAGCCCCAGCATTTT.

J is TRBJ1-4 and V is TRBV9; 8 nucleotides match TRBD1. CDR3 length: 15 residues. CDR1 is SGDLS, CDR2 YYNGEE, per germline. V lost 4 bases and J lost 7; bases outside the gene matches: 9. This chain's CDR3 is CASSSHPGQAEKLFF. CDR3 coding DNA: TGTGCCAGCAGCTCCCACCCGGGACAGGCTGAAAAACTGTTTTTT.

The V gene is TRBV7-9, the J gene TRBJ1-6; TRBD1 is a possible D gene (5 bases). The germline V gene encodes CDR1 SEHNR and CDR2 FQNEAQ (reference sequence). The CDR3 sequence is 14 residues long. Trimming shortened V by 1 base and J by 7 bases, and 8 bases separated the two germline ends. The CDR3 region is CASSLEGSNSPLHF. CDR3 nucleotide sequence: TGTGCCAGCAGCTTAGAGGGGAGCAATTCACCCCTCCACTTT.

This clone has a handful of counts. The chain is built from TRBV30 and TRBJ1-5; no firm D call. The CDR3 is 12 amino acids. V lost 2 bases, J lost 6 bases, and 8 bases lay in between. Germline-derived CDR1 and CDR2 are GTSNPN and SVGIG (reference sequence). As DNA, the CDR3 is TGTGCCTGGAGTAACCTCCTTCAGCCCCAGCATTTT. Translated: CAWSNLLQPQHF.

This clone was recorded once. The chain couples TRBV7-9 to TRBJ1-6; D perhaps matches TRBD1 (5 bases). Germline values: CDR1 SEHNR, CDR2 FQNEAQ (reference sequence). This CDR3 is built from 13 residues. Trimming stripped 5 bases from V and 5 bases from J, with 7 bases between. This CDR3 reads CASSRGNNSPLHF. CDR3 coding DNA: TGTGCCAGCAGCCGGGGCAATAATTCACCCCTCCACTTT.